This T cell receptor beta chain came from a study of early T cells in non-severe SARS-CoV-2 infection. For the study at large: Sequencing of unsorted whole blood was done on bulk RNA, leaving chains unpaired.

General study findings and limits: The VDJdb matching leaned toward anti-spike CD8 responses and overlooked private and CD4 specificities.

Tagging with unique molecular identifiers was applied to individual cDNA molecules. MiXCR, run by TCRdb on the 5' RACE reads, gives a single entry per CDR3 protein. The profile shows tens of thousands of distinct CDR3 sequences, about 6% of them singletons. The table lists this clonotype with many counts. Its antigen is currently unknown. The sample here was whole blood, taken at baseline. The clonotype comes from an adult who was a healthcare worker with PCR-confirmed SARS-CoV-2 infection or an uninfected control (not recorded which).

CDR3 sequence reads: CASSYVLAGGTKNIQYF. The DNA for the CDR3 is TGTGCCAGCAGCTACGTACTAGCGGGAGGGACCAAAAACATTCAGTACTTC. The rearrangement links TRBV7-2 to TRBJ2-4; 13 nucleotides align to TRBD2. After removal of 4 bases from V and 2 bases from J, the junction contained 5 bases not matched to a gene. Germline values: CDR1 SGHTA, CDR2 FQGNSA. The CDR3 covers 17 residues.